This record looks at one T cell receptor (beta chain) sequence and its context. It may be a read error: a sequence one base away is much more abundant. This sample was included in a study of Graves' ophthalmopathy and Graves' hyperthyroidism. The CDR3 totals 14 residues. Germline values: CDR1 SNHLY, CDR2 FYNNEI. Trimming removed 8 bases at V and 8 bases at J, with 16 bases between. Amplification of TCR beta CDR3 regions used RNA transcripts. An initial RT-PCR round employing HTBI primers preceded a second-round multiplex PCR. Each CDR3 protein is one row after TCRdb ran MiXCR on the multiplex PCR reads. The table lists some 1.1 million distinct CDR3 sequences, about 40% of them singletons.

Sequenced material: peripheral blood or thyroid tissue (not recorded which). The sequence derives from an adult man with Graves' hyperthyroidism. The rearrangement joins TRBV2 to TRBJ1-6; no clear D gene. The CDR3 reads CASGHGRLDSPLHF. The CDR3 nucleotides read TGTGCCAGCGGTCACGGGCGTCTCGATTCACCCCTCCACTTT.